This TCR beta chain was sequenced for a study of T cell changes during pregnancy in multiple sclerosis. The J segment lost 0 bases and the V segment lost 2 bases, leaving 3 bases of the junction unmatched. CDR1 SGDLS and CDR2 YYNGEE come from the germline V gene. The CDR3 contains 15 residues. Using immunoSEQ multiplex PCR, the repertoire was profiled, and TCRdb retains in-frame clones only, with some absent. In the table there are approximately 79,000 clones, roughly nine tenths of which are singletons. The chain is built from TRBV9 and TRBJ2-3, with 7 positions matching TRBD2. The specimen comprised CD4+ T cells from peripheral blood mononuclear cells, sampled before pregnancy. This clonotype originated in a female donor with multiple sclerosis, enrolled in a pregnancy study. CDR3 region: CASSVLRESTDTQYF. DNA for the CDR3: TGTGCCAGCAGCGTGCTGCGGGAGAGCACAGATACGCAGTATTTT.